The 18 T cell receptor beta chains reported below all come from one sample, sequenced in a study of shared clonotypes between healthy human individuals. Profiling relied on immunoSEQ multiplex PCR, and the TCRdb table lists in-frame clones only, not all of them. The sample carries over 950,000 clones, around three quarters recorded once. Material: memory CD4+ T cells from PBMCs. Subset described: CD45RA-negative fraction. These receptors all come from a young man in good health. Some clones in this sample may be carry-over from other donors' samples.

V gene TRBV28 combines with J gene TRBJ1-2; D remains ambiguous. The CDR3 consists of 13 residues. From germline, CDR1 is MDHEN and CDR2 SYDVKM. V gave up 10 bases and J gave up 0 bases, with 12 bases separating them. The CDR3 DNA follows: TGTGCCACCCGGACGGATTCTAACTATGGCTACACCTTC. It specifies CATRTDSNYGYTF.

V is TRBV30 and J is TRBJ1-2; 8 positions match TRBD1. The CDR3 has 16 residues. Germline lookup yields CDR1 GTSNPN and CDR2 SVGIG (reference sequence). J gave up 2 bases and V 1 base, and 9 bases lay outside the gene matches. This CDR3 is CAWSGPLDRGNYGYTF. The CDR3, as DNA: TGTGCCTGGAGTGGGCCCTTAGACAGGGGAAACTATGGCTACACCTTC. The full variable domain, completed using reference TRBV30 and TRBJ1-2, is SQTIHQWPATLVQPVGSPLSLECTVEGTSNPNLYWYRQAAGRGLQLLFYSVGIGQISSEVPQNLSASRPQDRQFILSSKKLLLSDSGFYLCAWSGPLDRGNYGYTFGSGTRLTVV.

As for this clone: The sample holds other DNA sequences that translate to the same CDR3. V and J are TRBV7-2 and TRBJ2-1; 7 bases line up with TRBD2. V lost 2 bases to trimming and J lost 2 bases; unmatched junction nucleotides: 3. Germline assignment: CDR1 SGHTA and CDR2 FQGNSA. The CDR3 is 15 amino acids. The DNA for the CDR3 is TGTGCCAGCAGCTTAACGGGGGGAACCTACAATGAGCAGTTCTTC. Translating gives CASSLTGGTYNEQFF.

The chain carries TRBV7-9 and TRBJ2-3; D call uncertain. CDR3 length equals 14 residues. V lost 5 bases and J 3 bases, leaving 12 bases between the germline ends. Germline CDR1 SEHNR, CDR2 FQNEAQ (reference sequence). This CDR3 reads CASSRAYPTDTQYF. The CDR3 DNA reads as TGTGCCAGCAGCCGAGCATATCCAACAGATACGCAGTATTTT.

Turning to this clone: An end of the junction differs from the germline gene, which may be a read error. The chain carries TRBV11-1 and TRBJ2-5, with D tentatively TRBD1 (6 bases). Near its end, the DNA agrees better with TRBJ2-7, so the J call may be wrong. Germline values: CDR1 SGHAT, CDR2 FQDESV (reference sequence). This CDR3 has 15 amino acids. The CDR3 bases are TGTGCCAGCAGCGTAGCAGGGGAACAGGCGCCCGAGCAGTACTTC. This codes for CASSVAGEQAPEQYF.

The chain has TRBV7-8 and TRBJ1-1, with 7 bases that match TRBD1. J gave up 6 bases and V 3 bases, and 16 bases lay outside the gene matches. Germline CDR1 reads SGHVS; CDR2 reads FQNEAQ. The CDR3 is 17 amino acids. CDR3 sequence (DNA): TGTGCCAGCAGCTTCGCCACCACAGGGGCGACAGGGTCTGAAGCTTTCTTT. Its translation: CASSFATTGATGSEAFF.

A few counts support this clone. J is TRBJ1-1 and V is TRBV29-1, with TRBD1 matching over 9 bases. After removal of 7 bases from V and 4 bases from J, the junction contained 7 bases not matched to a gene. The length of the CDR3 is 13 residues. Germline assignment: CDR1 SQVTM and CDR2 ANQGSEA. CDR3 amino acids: CSGFGQGPTEAFF. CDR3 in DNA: TGCAGCGGCTTCGGACAGGGGCCCACTGAAGCTTTCTTT.

The CDR3 loop is CASSPRQGHEQFF. The CDR3 region has the DNA TGTGCCAGCAGCCCTAGACAGGGCCATGAGCAGTTCTTC. The rearrangement uses TRBV6-5 and TRBJ2-1, with 7 bases matching TRBD1. The CDR3 contains 13 residues. Unmatched junction bases numbered 7, after V lost 6 bases and J lost 8 bases. Per the germline V gene, CDR1 is MNHEY and CDR2 is SVGAGI.

The CDR3 nucleotides are TGTGCCAGTAGTACGGGACTAGCGGGAGTCGGCAGTACGCAGTATTTT. Translated, it gives CASSTGLAGVGSTQYF. This rearrangement joins TRBV19 to TRBJ2-3; 14 bases are shared with TRBD2. V lost 4 bases, J lost 8 bases, and 8 bases stayed unmatched. Per germline, CDR1 LNHDA and CDR2 SQIVND (reference sequence). The CDR3 runs to 16 residues.

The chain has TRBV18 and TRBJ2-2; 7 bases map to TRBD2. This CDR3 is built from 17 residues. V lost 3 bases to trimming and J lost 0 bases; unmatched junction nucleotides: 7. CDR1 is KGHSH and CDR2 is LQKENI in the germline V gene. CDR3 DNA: TGTGCCAGCTCACCGACCGGGAGGTCAGCGAACACCGGGGAGCTGTTTTTT. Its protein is CASSPTGRSANTGELFF.

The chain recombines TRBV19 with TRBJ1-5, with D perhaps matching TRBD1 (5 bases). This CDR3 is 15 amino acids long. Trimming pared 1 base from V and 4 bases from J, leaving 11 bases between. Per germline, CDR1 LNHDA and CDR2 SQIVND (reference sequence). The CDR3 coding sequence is TGTGCCAGTAGTATAGTGGGGGGTGTGAATCAGCCCCAGCATTTT. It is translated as CASSIVGGVNQPQHF. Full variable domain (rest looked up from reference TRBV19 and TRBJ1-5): DGGITQSPKYLFRKEGQNVTLSCEQNLNHDAMYWYRQDPGQGLRLIYYSQIVNDFQKGDIAEGYSVSREKKESFPLTVTSAQKNPTAFYLCASSIVGGVNQPQHFGDGTRLSIL.

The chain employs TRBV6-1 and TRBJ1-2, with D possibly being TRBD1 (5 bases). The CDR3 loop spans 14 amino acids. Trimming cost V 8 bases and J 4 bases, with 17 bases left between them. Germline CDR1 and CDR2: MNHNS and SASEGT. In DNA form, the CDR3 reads TGTGCCAGCGGCCCCGAGGGGAGGGGCTATGGCTACACCTTC. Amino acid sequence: CASGPEGRGYGYTF.

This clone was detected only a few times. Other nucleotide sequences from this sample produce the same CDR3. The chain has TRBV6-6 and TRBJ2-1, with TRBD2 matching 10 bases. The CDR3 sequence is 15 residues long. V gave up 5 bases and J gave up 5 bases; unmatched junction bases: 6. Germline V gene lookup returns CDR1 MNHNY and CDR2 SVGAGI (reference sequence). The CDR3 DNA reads TGTGCCAGCAGTACGAGGACTAGCGGAGACAATGAGCAGTTCTTC. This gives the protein CASSTRTSGDNEQFF.

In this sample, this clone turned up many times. The CDR3 DNA follows: TGTGCCTGGAGCCGGGACAGGGGGCTTGGTGGAAACACCATATATTTT. This translates into CAWSRDRGLGGNTIYF. The V call is TRBV30, the J call TRBJ1-3; TRBD1 agrees at 12 bases. J was trimmed by 3 bases and V by 3 bases; bases with no gene match: 6. CDR1 is GTSNPN and CDR2 is SVGIG in the germline V gene (reference sequence). The CDR3 sequence is 16 residues long.

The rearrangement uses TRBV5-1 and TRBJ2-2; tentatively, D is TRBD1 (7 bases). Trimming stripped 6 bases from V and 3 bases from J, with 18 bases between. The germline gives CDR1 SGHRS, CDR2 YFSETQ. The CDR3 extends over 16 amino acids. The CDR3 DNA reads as TGCGCCAGCATGAGGGGGGACAGCACATACACCGGGGAGCTGTTTTTT. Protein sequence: CASMRGDSTYTGELFF. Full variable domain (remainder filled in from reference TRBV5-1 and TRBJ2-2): KAGVTQTPRYLIKTRGQQVTLSCSPISGHRSVSWYQQTPGQGLQFLFEYFSETQRNKGNFPGRFSGRQFSNSRSEMNVSTLELGDSALYLCASMRGDSTYTGELFFGEGSRLTVL.

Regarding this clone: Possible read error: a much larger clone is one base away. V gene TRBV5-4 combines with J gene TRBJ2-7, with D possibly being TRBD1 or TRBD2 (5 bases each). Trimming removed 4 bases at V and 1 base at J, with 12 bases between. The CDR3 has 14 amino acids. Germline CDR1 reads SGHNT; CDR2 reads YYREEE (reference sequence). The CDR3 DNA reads TGTGCCAGCAGCCAAGGGACCAGGTCCTACGAGCAGTACTTC. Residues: CASSQGTRSYEQYF.

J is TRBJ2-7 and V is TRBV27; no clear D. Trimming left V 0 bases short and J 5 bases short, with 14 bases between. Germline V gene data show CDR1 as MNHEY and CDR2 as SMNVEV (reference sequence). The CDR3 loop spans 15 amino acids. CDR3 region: CASSLSYGFTHEQYF. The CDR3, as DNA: TGTGCCAGCAGTTTATCCTACGGGTTCACCCACGAGCAGTACTTC.

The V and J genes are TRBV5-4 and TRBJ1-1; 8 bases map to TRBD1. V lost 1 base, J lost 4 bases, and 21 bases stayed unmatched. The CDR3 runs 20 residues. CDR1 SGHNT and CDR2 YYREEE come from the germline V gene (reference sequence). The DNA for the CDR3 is TGTGCCAGCAGCTTGTTCGACAGGGGAGTAGGGTCCAGGGGGACCACTGAAGCTTTCTTT. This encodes CASSLFDRGVGSRGTTEAFF.